This record concerns one T cell receptor (beta chain) sequence. As yet, its antigen is unknown. Profiling relied on immunoSEQ multiplex PCR, and the TCRdb table lists in-frame clones only, not all of them. The table includes more than 140,000 clones, roughly 88% detected once. This entry is derived from a study of T cell responses to AZD1222 COVID-19 vaccine. Study in general: Pooled in the analysis were second doses at about 4 or about 12 weeks. Findings of the study overall: Seropositive status at baseline applied to only a handful of AZD1222 recipients. It should be noted that donors were predominantly white British and more often female, and clonal diversity was possibly underestimated. The span of vaccine-associated CD4 TCRs extended across spike, with dominance at 160-218 and 743-854.

This CDR3 spans 14 amino acids. V lost 2 bases and J 9 bases, leaving 11 bases between the germline ends. Germline V gene lookup returns CDR1 SGHAT and CDR2 FQDESV (reference sequence). The sequence was collected from an adult in good health. V gene TRBV11-1 combines with J gene TRBJ1-6, with D unclear. Sample: peripheral blood, taken on day 0 of AZD1222 vaccination. The CDR3 region has the DNA TGTGCCAGCAGCTTATACCGGGGAGTTTCACCCCTCCACTTT. Protein: CASSLYRGVSPLHF.